These T cell receptor beta chains were read from a single sample in a study of blood T cell repertoires in COVID-19. Produced via immunoSEQ multiplex PCR; TCRdb's table is partial and in-frame only. The data hold about 260,000 clones, with around 80% observed a single time. The sequenced sample consisted of peripheral blood. These receptors were taken from a man between 60 and 75 years old with acute or convalescent COVID-19. The CDR3 runs from the conserved cysteine through the conserved F or W. A D gene is named only where the DNA matches it firmly. Some rows mark clone size as missing; the rest say once, few, many or name a class of expanded clone.

size: NA; J: TRBJ2-7; D: NA; V: TRBV6-5; DNA: TGTGCCAGCAGTTACTCCGGAGGGAACTACGAGCAGTACTTC; CDR3: CASSYSGGNYEQYF
size: NA; J: TRBJ1-1; D: NA; V: TRBV9; DNA: TGTGCCAGCAGAGGTCAGGGGAACACTGAAGCTTTCTTT; CDR3: CASRGQGNTEAFF
size: few; J: TRBJ2-3; D: NA; V: TRBV7-2; DNA: TGTGCCAGCAGCTTAGCTCCAAGTCTAACTAGCACAGATACGCAGTATTTT; CDR3: CASSLAPSLTSTDTQYF
size: NA; J: TRBJ2-3; D: TRBD2; V: TRBV5-1; DNA: TGCGCCAGCAGCCCGGGAGGTCTAGCGGGGGGGCCCCGCACAGATACGCAGTATTTT; CDR3: CASSPGGLAGGPRTDTQYF
size: NA; J: TRBJ1-1; D: NA; V: TRBV29-1; DNA: TGCAGCGTTGAAGATGGGACTACTGAAGCTTTCTTT; CDR3: CSVEDGTTEAFF
size: NA; J: TRBJ1-4; D: TRBD1; V: TRBV7-9; DNA: TGTGCCAGCAGCCTCGGGACAGGGTTTGAAAAACTGTTTTTT; CDR3: CASSLGTGFEKLFF
size: NA; J: TRBJ2-7; D: NA; V: TRBV5-1; DNA: TGCGCCAGCAGCTTGGAAACACCACCGACCTACGAGCAGTACTTC; CDR3: CASSLETPPTYEQYF
size: NA; J: TRBJ2-7; D: TRBD1; V: TRBV11-2; DNA: TGTGCCAGCAGCCTACGGCAAGGACAGGGTATCACCTACGAGCAGTACTTC; CDR3: CASSLRQGQGITYEQYF
size: NA; J: TRBJ1-1; D: TRBD1; V: TRBV29-1; DNA: TGCAGCGTCTCTCCGGGACAGGGGTACGCTTTCTTT; CDR3: CSVSPGQGYAFF
size: NA; J: TRBJ2-3; D: NA; V: TRBV28; DNA: TGTGCCAGCAGTAGACAGAGCACAGATACGCAGTATTTT; CDR3: CASSRQSTDTQYF
size: NA; J: TRBJ2-3; D: TRBD2; V: TRBV18; DNA: TGTGCCAGCTCATTTGGACTAGCGAGAGGAGATACGCAGTATTTT; CDR3: CASSFGLARGDTQYF
size: once; J: TRBJ2-7; D: NA; V: TRBV19; DNA: TGTGCCAGTAGTAAGGACAGCCGGGGTGCCTACGAGCAGTACTTC; CDR3: CASSKDSRGAYEQYF
size: many; J: TRBJ2-1; D: NA; V: TRBV6-4; DNA: TGTGCCAGCAGTGCTAGTCCGTTTTTCAATGAGCAGTTCTTC; CDR3: CASSASPFFNEQFF
size: NA; J: TRBJ2-2; D: TRBD1; V: TRBV23-1; DNA: TGCGCCAGCAGTCAATCGACAGGGCCGAACACCGGGGAGCTGTTTTTT; CDR3: CASSQSTGPNTGELFF
size: NA; J: TRBJ2-3; D: NA; V: TRBV12-3/TRBV12-4; DNA: TGTGCCAGCAGACTAAGCGCCACGGATACGCAGTATTTT; CDR3: CASRLSATDTQYF
size: NA; J: TRBJ2-1; D: TRBD2; V: TRBV11-2; DNA: TGTGCCAGCAGCTTAGACCCCGGGACTAGCGGGGGGAACAATGAGCAGTTCTTC; CDR3: CASSLDPGTSGGNNEQFF
size: NA; J: TRBJ1-2; D: NA; V: TRBV5-4; DNA: TGTGCCAGCAGCTTGCGTCAGGGTAACGGCTACACCTTC; CDR3: CASSLRQGNGYTF
size: NA; J: TRBJ2-7; D: NA; V: TRBV27; DNA: TGTGCCAGCAGGTCTGGACAAGTAGGTTCCTACGAGCAGTACTTC; CDR3: CASRSGQVGSYEQYF
size: once; J: TRBJ2-1; D: TRBD2; V: TRBV7-8; DNA: TGTGCCAGCAGCTTAGGTCTGACTAGCGGGAACAATGAGCAGTTCTTC; CDR3: CASSLGLTSGNNEQFF
size: NA; J: TRBJ1-2; D: TRBD1; V: TRBV5-1; DNA: TGCGCCAGCAGCTCCGGACAGGGAGTTTCGTATGGCTACACCTTC; CDR3: CASSSGQGVSYGYTF
size: NA; J: TRBJ2-2; D: NA; V: TRBV6-4; DNA: TGTGCCAGCAGGCCCCCTTCAGGCGGGGAGCTGTTTTTT; CDR3: CASRPPSGGELFF
size: NA; J: TRBJ1-2; D: NA; V: TRBV19; DNA: TGTGCCAGTAGACCCAGCCACGGGAGTAACTATGGCTACACCTTC; CDR3: CASRPSHGSNYGYTF
size: NA; J: TRBJ2-2; D: TRBD2; V: TRBV19; DNA: TGTGCCAGTCGACGACTAGCGGGAGCGGGAAGTACCGGGGAGCTGTTTTTT; CDR3: CASRRLAGAGSTGELFF
size: NA; J: TRBJ1-6; D: NA; V: TRBV7-9; DNA: TGTGCCAGCAGCTTAGAAACAGAATCCTCACCCCTCCACTTT; CDR3: CASSLETESSPLHF